This T cell receptor (beta chain) was captured by sequencing in a study of identifying expanded T cells in peripheral blood (dated by TCRdb to between 2018 and 2021). Study-wide context: Technical replicates were generated by sequencing separate aliquots of the same genomic DNA pool, and four replicates were compared pairwise. Beyond this particular receptor, the publication reports: Variance in clone template counts between roughly 2-week samples significantly increased with total template count across all healthy donors. It was expected by the authors that biological variance in healthy repertoires might increase further over much longer intervals, such as months to years. Between technical replicates the binomial model flagged approximately 1.2 differentially abundant clones, whereas over about 2 weeks the binomial model flagged about 15 and over approximately 4 weeks 19 to 20. Both the number of clones called differentially abundant and the false-positive rate were significantly reduced by the beta-binomial model across all healthy-donor time intervals.

During the collection period, no infections or other immune events were recorded for the healthy donors. Blood repertoires from healthy donors were used as a training cohort for calibrating time-dependent variance in a beta-binomial model of differential abundance of T-cell clones. The training cohort included approximately 10 healthy donors, of whom 3 were female and 7 were male. The donors were between roughly 25 and 70 years old, with an average age of roughly 40 years. Whole blood from each healthy donor was obtained from a commercial supplier and was collected at three time points 2 to 3 weeks apart. For immunosequencing, genomic DNA was extracted from unsorted whole blood. The immunoSEQ Assay, which relies on bias-controlled multiplex PCR amplification of genomic DNA, was used to profile TCRbeta CDR3 regions. The authors' analysis ran thus. The absolute abundance of each unique TCRbeta CDR3 region was quantified after sequences were collapsed and filtered. Differential abundance was assessed using a binomial (Fisher-equivalent) model and a beta-binomial model in which time-dependent variance fitted from healthy donors was added. Clones with fewer than 5 combined templates were excluded, and clones with Benjamini-Hochberg FDR below 0.01 were called differentially abundant. The form v = (b*log(k)+a)^2 was used to model beta-binomial variance as a function of total template count across the two samples. TCRdb mirrors the immuneACCESS table, restricted to in-frame sequences. Some clones are absent from its copies; in checked studies, under half trace to an unresolved V gene, and the reason for the others is unknown. The V and J calls and clone size were taken over from that table, and D and trimming were inferred from the DNA. The sample includes 100,000 or so clones, with approximately 88% observed a single time. 5% to 6.5% of the sample is in the top ten clones.

From the germline V gene, CDR1 is SGHDN and CDR2 is FVKESK. Reading from cysteine to phenylalanine, the CDR3 counts 18 amino acids. Only the CDR3 part of the read is kept: 54 bases, read in frame from the first base. V loses 1 base at its end and J loses 0 bases; junction bases beyond the gene matches: 7. A word on this clone: The antigen this receptor binds is unknown. No per-base quality is available; no much larger clone lies one base away.

Sequencing was done on a sample of blood. The TCR comes from a person between 18 and 70 years old in good health. The rearranged chain carries TRBV14 and TRBJ1-5, with TRBD1 matching 9 junction bases. The encoded CDR3 is CASSQAKQGAYSNQPQHF. The sequence in DNA is TGTGCCAGCAGCCAAGCCAAACAGGGGGCATATAGCAATCAGCCCCAGCATTTT. The full variable domain, completed from the reference TRBV14 and TRBJ1-5 proteins outside the CDR3, reads EAGVTQFPSHSVIEKGQTVTLRCDPISGHDNLYWYRRVMGKEIKFLLHFVKESKQDESGMPNNRFLAERTGGTYSTLKVQPAELEDSGVYFCASSQAKQGAYSNQPQHFGDGTRLSIL.